This T cell receptor beta chain was obtained from a study of cytomegalovirus exposure and HLA in healthy donors. Germline CDR1 SGHRS, CDR2 YFSETQ. The CDR3 length is 13 residues. V dropped 3 bases and J dropped 7 bases, with 11 bases sitting between them. PCR was performed using 60 Vbeta and 13 Jbeta primers. Assay: immunoSEQ multiplex PCR; the TCRdb copy retains only in-frame clones and omits some. The sample carries around 140,000 clones, around 75% recorded once. Sequencing input: PBMCs. The sequence came from a woman aged 25 to 39 in good health and CMV-seronegative. V usage is TRBV5-1 and J usage is TRBJ2-1; D perhaps matches TRBD2 (5 bases). The DNA for the CDR3 is TGCGCCAGCAGCTCCCCGGGATTTAATGAGCAGTTCTTC. Translating gives CASSSPGFNEQFF.